Below, 26 T cell receptor beta chains from the same sample are listed, as sequenced in a study of OX40 agonist ivuxolimab in advanced cancers. Sequencing used immunoSEQ multiplex PCR; TCRdb keeps in-frame clones, though not all of them. There are 53,000 or so clones in the sample; 85% to 95% occur only once, and about 20% lies in the top ten. The specimen was CD4+ or CD8+ T cells sorted from blood, collected in a trial of the OX40 agonist ivuxolimab. Receptor source: an adult with an advanced solid tumor such as melanoma, head and neck, liver or kidney cancer.

The chain is built from TRBV28 and TRBJ1-2, with D possibly TRBD1 on 6 matching bases. CDR3 size: 16 residues. Deletions cut 1 base from V and 4 bases from J, with 16 bases between. CDR1 MDHEN and CDR2 SYDVKM come from the germline V gene. The CDR3: CASSLFLGRTAYGYTF. The CDR3 DNA is TGTGCCAGCAGTTTATTCCTAGGCCGGACAGCCTATGGCTACACCTTC.

There are a few counts of this clone. The V call is TRBV19, the J call TRBJ2-7; tentatively, D is TRBD1 (5 bases). This CDR3 has 15 residues. In germline, CDR1 is LNHDA, CDR2 SQIVND (reference sequence). Deletions cut 9 bases from V and 5 bases from J, with 23 bases between. CDR3 region: CASRVGQGLRDEQYF. CDR3 bases: TGTGCCAGCCGGGTCGGACAAGGTTTACGGGACGAGCAGTACTTC.

This chain joins TRBV4-3 and TRBJ2-1, with TRBD2 identical over 10 bases. Germline assignment: CDR1 LGHNA and CDR2 YSLEER. With 0 bases clipped from V and 0 bases from J, the junction kept 8 bases outside the gene matches. CDR3 length: 19 amino acids. This CDR3 is CASSQEGIAGGSSYNEQFF. DNA for the CDR3: TGCGCCAGCAGCCAAGAAGGGATAGCGGGGGGCAGCTCCTACAATGAGCAGTTCTTC.

The V and J genes are TRBV7-9 and TRBJ1-3; the D is unclear. The germline CDR1 and CDR2 sequences are SEHNR and FQNEAQ (reference sequence). The ends were cut back, 8 bases at V and 0 bases at J, with 11 bases in the middle. The CDR3 has 14 amino acids. The chain's CDR3 is CASPIGLSGNTIYF. CDR3 in DNA: TGTGCCAGCCCGATCGGACTCTCTGGAAACACCATATATTTT.

V and J are TRBV7-2 and TRBJ2-7, with D unclear. Trimming removed 4 bases from V and 6 bases from J, with 13 bases in between. This CDR3 comprises 13 residues. From germline, CDR1 is SGHTA and CDR2 FQGNSA. CDR3 protein: CASSSGPGREQYF. Here the CDR3 DNA reads TGTGCCAGCAGCTCAGGACCCGGGCGCGAGCAGTACTTC.

The chain joins TRBV2 to TRBJ2-7, with D possibly being TRBD2 (6 bases). V was cut by 7 bases and J by 2 bases, with 24 bases left in between. The CDR3 runs 17 residues. Germline CDR1 reads SNHLY; CDR2 reads FYNNEI. The CDR3 nucleotides read TGTGCCAGCATCAGAACCTCAGGCGGGATCGACCCCTACGAGCAGTACTTC. This translates into CASIRTSGGIDPYEQYF.

The V gene is TRBV9, the J gene TRBJ2-1; TRBD2 matches 14 bases. With V trimmed by 4 bases and J by 7 bases, 10 bases remained unmatched. Germline assignment: CDR1 SGDLS and CDR2 YYNGEE. The CDR3 is 17 amino acids. CDR3 DNA sequence: TGTGCCAGCAGCCCCTACGGGACTAGCGGGAGTAGAAATGAGCAGTTCTTC. Its protein product is CASSPYGTSGSRNEQFF.

The V and J genes are TRBV4-2 and TRBJ2-1, with 8 bases matching TRBD2. CDR1 is LGHNA and CDR2 is YNFKEQ in the germline V gene. This CDR3 comprises 16 residues. J was trimmed by 10 bases and V by 0 bases; bases with no gene match: 11. The CDR3 sequence: CASSQDPGLEGGEQFF. DNA for the CDR3: TGTGCCAGCAGCCAAGATCCGGGACTAGAGGGGGGGGAGCAGTTCTTC.

The V call is TRBV27, the J call TRBJ2-1; D ambiguous. The CDR3 totals 14 residues. CDR1 is MNHEY, CDR2 SMNVEV, per germline (reference sequence). Trimming took 4 bases from V and 3 from J, leaving 10 bases between them. CDR3 nucleotide sequence: TGTGCCAGCAGTTGGAATGTTGGCTACAATGAGCAGTTCTTC. Encoded protein: CASSWNVGYNEQFF.

This chain connects TRBV10-2 to TRBJ1-1, with D possibly being TRBD1 (5 bases). CDR3 length: 13 residues. Trimming pared 0 bases from V and 9 bases from J, leaving 11 bases between. Germline CDR1 and CDR2: WSHSY and SAAADI. The DNA for the CDR3 is TGCGCCAGCAGTGAGTCGTGGGGGGACCAAGCTTTCTTT. Its translation: CASSESWGDQAFF.

The V call is TRBV7-8, the J call TRBJ2-7; D may be TRBD1 or TRBD2 (5 bases each). This CDR3 contains 14 residues. V was pared by 1 base and J by 2 bases, with 9 bases between. Germline CDR1 is SGHVS and CDR2 is FQNEAQ. The CDR3 loop reads CASSLVQGPYEQYF. CDR3 nucleotides: TGTGCCAGCAGCTTAGTTCAGGGACCCTACGAGCAGTACTTC.

The sample holds one count of this clone. The rearrangement joins TRBV5-5 to TRBJ1-4, with D unclear. Germline lookup yields CDR1 SGHKS and CDR2 YYEKEE (reference sequence). CDR3 size: 12 residues. V was trimmed by 0 bases and J by 8 bases, leaving 5 bases between them. The CDR3 DNA sequence: TGTGCCAGCAGCTTGGGGGAGGAAAAACTGTTTTTT. Protein product: CASSLGEEKLFF.

The chain carries TRBV27 and TRBJ1-1; D uncertain. V shed 5 bases and J shed 4 bases, with 14 bases lying between them. This CDR3 is 14 amino acids long. CDR1 MNHEY and CDR2 SMNVEV come from the germline V gene (reference sequence). CDR3 loop: CASSHHLFGTEAFF. In DNA, the CDR3 is TGTGCCAGCAGTCATCACCTGTTTGGCACTGAAGCTTTCTTT.

The chain has TRBV5-6 and TRBJ2-7; no reliable D call. CDR3 length equals 18 residues. Germline CDR1 is SGHDT and CDR2 is YYEEEE. V lost 1 base, J lost 2 bases, and 22 bases lay in between. The CDR3 DNA is TGTGCCAGCAGCTTGAGTGGCCCTTCTTCAGGTATACCCTACGAGCAGTACTTC. It translates to CASSLSGPSSGIPYEQYF.

A few counts support this clone. The chain is built from TRBV9 and TRBJ2-7; TRBD1 aligns across 7 bases. CDR3 length equals 13 residues. J lost 0 bases, V lost 8 bases, and 5 bases had no gene match. CDR1 and CDR2 (germline): SGDLS, YYNGEE. The CDR3 DNA reads as TGTGCCAGTAGCACAGGGGCCTCCTACGAGCAGTACTTC. Its translation is CASSTGASYEQYF.

This clone was observed a handful of times. The chain couples TRBV7-2 to TRBJ1-5, with TRBD1 identical over 8 bases. The junction had 3 bases not matched to a gene; V was cut back by 5 bases and J by 0 bases. This CDR3 has 15 residues. In germline, CDR1 is SGHTA, CDR2 FQGNSA. CDR3 in DNA: TGTGCCAGCAGCGTAGGACAGGGTAGCAATCAGCCCCAGCATTTT. Translated, it gives CASSVGQGSNQPQHF. Looking up the rest from reference TRBV7-2 and TRBJ1-5 gives the full variable domain: GAGVSQSPSNKVTEKGKDVELRCDPISGHTALYWYRQSLGQGLEFLIYFQGNSAPDKSGLPSDRFSAERTGGSVSTLTIQRTQQEDSAVYLCASSVGQGSNQPQHFGDGTRLSIL.

The rearrangement joins TRBV9 to TRBJ1-2, with a possible D match to TRBD1 (6 bases). The CDR3 sequence is 15 residues long. Looked up from germline, CDR1 is SGDLS and CDR2 is YYNGEE. Trimming stripped 0 bases from V and 3 bases from J, with 12 bases between. This CDR3 reads CASSVDGRGDYGYTF. CDR3 coding DNA: TGTGCCAGCAGCGTAGATGGCAGGGGAGACTATGGCTACACCTTC.

This clone was seen repeatedly, ten times or more. The V call is TRBV19, the J call TRBJ1-2; D perhaps matches TRBD1 (5 bases). The germline V gene encodes CDR1 LNHDA and CDR2 SQIVND (reference sequence). The CDR3 length is 17 residues. Trimming pared 7 bases from V and 1 base from J, leaving 22 bases between. The CDR3 nucleotides read TGTGCCAGTACCCCTTTTGCGGGGACGATAAATAACTATGGCTACACCTTC. Its translation: CASTPFAGTINNYGYTF.

This clone showed up just once. This chain joins TRBV23-1 and TRBJ2-7, with 7 bases identical to TRBD1. TRBV23-1 is an ORF; its function is uncertain. The CDR3 consists of 13 residues. Trimming took 11 bases from V and 4 from J; bases not matched to a gene: 11. CDR3 sequence reads: CAGGNLQGYEQYF. DNA of the CDR3: TGCGCCGGCGGAAATTTACAGGGGTACGAGCAGTACTTC.

This chain connects TRBV27 to TRBJ2-1; TRBD2 is a possible D gene (6 bases). Germline CDR1 MNHEY, CDR2 SMNVEV (reference sequence). V lost 3 bases, J lost 5 bases, and 11 bases lay in between. The CDR3 is 14 residues long. CDR3 protein: CASSFWEENNEQFF. CDR3 bases: TGTGCCAGCAGTTTCTGGGAGGAAAACAATGAGCAGTTCTTC.

The V gene is TRBV7-8, the J gene TRBJ1-2; TRBD1 might be the D (5 bases). Trimming cost V 7 bases and J 2 bases, with 17 bases left between them. There are 15 residues in the CDR3. Germline V gene lookup returns CDR1 SGHVS and CDR2 FQNEAQ. As DNA, the CDR3 is TGTGCCAGCATCCTAGGGGTCAGGGAGAACTATGGCTACACCTTC. It specifies CASILGVRENYGYTF.

This sequence joins TRBV7-6 and TRBJ2-5; weak D call: TRBD2 (6 bases). V dropped 4 bases and J dropped 1 base, with 13 bases sitting between them. CDR1 is SGHVS and CDR2 is FNYEAQ in the germline V gene. This CDR3 is 15 amino acids long. CDR3 in amino acids: CASSSSREPQETQYF. DNA of the CDR3: TGTGCCAGCAGCTCGTCCCGGGAGCCCCAAGAGACCCAGTACTTC. Supplemented by reference TRBV7-6 and TRBJ2-5, the full variable domain reads GAGVSQSPRYKVTKRGQDVALRCDPISGHVSLYWYRQALGQGPEFLTYFNYEAQQDKSGLPNDRFSAERPEGSISTLTIQRTEQRDSAMYRCASSSSREPQETQYFGPGTRLLVL.

The chain combines TRBV7-8 with TRBJ2-1, with D possibly being TRBD2 (6 bases). The CDR3 spans 15 residues. CDR1 SGHVS and CDR2 FQNEAQ come from the germline V gene. V lost 5 bases and J lost 2, with 13 bases in between. As DNA, the CDR3 is TGTGCCAGCAGCCTAGAAGCGGGCGCCTACAATGAGCAGTTCTTC. Amino acids: CASSLEAGAYNEQFF.

The chain recombines TRBV7-2 with TRBJ2-7, with 9 bases identical to TRBD1. The CDR3 totals 15 residues. In germline, CDR1 is SGHTA, CDR2 FQGNSA. J lost 4 bases, V lost 3 bases, and 7 bases had no gene match. The CDR3 here is CASSFLRTGEYEQYF. The CDR3, as DNA: TGTGCCAGCAGCTTCCTACGGACAGGGGAATACGAGCAGTACTTC.

This clone was counted once. The chain couples TRBV7-6 to TRBJ2-2; TRBD2 matches at 8 bases. The germline V gene has CDR1 SGHVS and CDR2 FNYEAQ. Trimming cost V 5 bases and J 1 base; bases outside gene matches: 9. The CDR3 is 17 amino acids. The CDR3 spells CASSLVISGMNTGELFF. The DNA of the CDR3 is TGTGCCAGCAGCCTGGTGATTAGCGGGATGAACACCGGGGAGCTGTTTTTT.

V and J are TRBV5-5 and TRBJ2-2; the match to TRBD1 covers 10 bases. This CDR3 contains 15 residues. With V trimmed by 7 bases and J by 6 bases, 9 bases remained unmatched. The germline V gene has CDR1 SGHKS and CDR2 YYEKEE (reference sequence). The CDR3 coding sequence is TGTGCCAGCGGGCGGGACAGGGGTGGCCCCGGGGAGCTGTTTTTT. Residues: CASGRDRGGPGELFF.